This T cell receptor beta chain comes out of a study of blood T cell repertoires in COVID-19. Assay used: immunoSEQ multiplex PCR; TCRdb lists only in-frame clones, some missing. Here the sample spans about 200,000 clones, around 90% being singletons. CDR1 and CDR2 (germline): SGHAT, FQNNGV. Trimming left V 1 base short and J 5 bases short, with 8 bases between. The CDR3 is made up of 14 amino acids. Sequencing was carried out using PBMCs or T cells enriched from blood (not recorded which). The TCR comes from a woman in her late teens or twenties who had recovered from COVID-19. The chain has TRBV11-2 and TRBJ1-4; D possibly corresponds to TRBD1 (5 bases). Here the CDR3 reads CASSLARTNEKLFF. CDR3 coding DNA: TGTGCCAGCAGCTTAGCCAGGACAAATGAAAAACTGTTTTTT.